A single sample is the source of the 3 T cell receptor beta chains below, sequenced in a study of blood T cells in healthy people across ages. Next came a second PCR, run for 7 to 11 cycles, which used a sample-barcoded 5' primer along with a J-beta primer mix. TCRdb called the 5' RACE reads again in MiXCR, with one record for every CDR3 protein. The table lists about 780,000 distinct CDR3 sequences, roughly 25% of them singletons. The sample was also reused in another study, on T cells of mothers and their children.

The sample was blood. Receptors were obtained from a boy aged 5-17 years in good health.

The rearrangement links TRBV27 to TRBJ2-5, with 10 bases identical to TRBD1. This CDR3 has 15 residues. V was clipped by 4 bases and J by 2 bases; unmatched bases: 4. The germline gives CDR1 MNHEY, CDR2 SMNVEV (reference sequence). The CDR3 DNA reads TGTGCCAGCAGTTCCGGGACAGGGGTACAAGAGACCCAGTACTTC. Amino acids: CASSSGTGVQETQYF.

This clonotype was counted between two and nine times. The chain uses TRBV29-1 and TRBJ2-5; D is unclear. The CDR3 has 13 residues. Per germline, CDR1 SQVTM and CDR2 ANQGSEA. V gave up 7 bases and J gave up 1 base, with 13 bases separating them. DNA of the CDR3: TGCAGCGCCCGAGCCACAGTCCAAGAGACCCAGTACTTC. This encodes CSARATVQETQYF.

Only a few counts were recorded for this clonotype. The CDR3 protein is CATSDRNQPQHF. The CDR3 nucleotides read TGTGCCACCAGTGACCGTAATCAGCCCCAGCATTTT. The chain carries TRBV24-1 and TRBJ1-5; no reliable D call. V was pared by 4 bases and J by 4 bases, with 4 bases between. The CDR3 covers 12 residues. Germline loops: CDR1 KGHDR, CDR2 SFDVKD.